The entry that follows covers one T cell receptor beta chain sequence. The data stem from a study of blood T cell repertoires in COVID-19. Study as a whole: Italy, Spain and the United States were the sources of the convalescent and acute COVID-19 samples. The cDNA or gDNA used as material had been derived from T cells, B-cell-depleted T cells, or PBMCs.

Germline CDR1 and CDR2: ENHRY and SYGVKD. The CDR3 is made up of 14 amino acids. V lost 4 bases, J lost 3 bases, and 6 bases stayed unmatched. In the authors' workflow: Estimates of nucleated cell counts were drawn from the amplification of reference gene primers. Assay: immunoSEQ multiplex PCR; the TCRdb copy retains only in-frame clones and omits some. V and J calls and clone size come straight from that table; D and trimming were deduced from the DNA. Of some 71,000 clones listed, about 80% are singletons. Specimen: peripheral blood. This chain connects TRBV10-3 to TRBJ2-7, with 7 nucleotides matching TRBD1. This clonotype originated in a woman in her seventies with acute or convalescent COVID-19. CDR3 sequence: CAISGGQAHYEQYF. As DNA, the CDR3 is TGTGCCATCAGTGGCGGACAGGCGCACTACGAGCAGTACTTC.